A single sample is the source of the 10 T cell receptor beta chains below, sequenced in a study of molecular identifiers for immune sequencing clone quantification (dated by TCRdb to 2017 to 2018). The library was built by means of PCR. The sequencer listed for this sample is Illumina HiSeq 4000. The public reads were reprocessed in TCRdb via fastp at Q25 and MiXCR, keeping in-frame beta chains. Each record represents a unique CDR3 protein, reported with the most common genes and DNA among its rows. For this sample the table gives about 510,000 distinct CDR3 sequences, of which roughly a fifth were detected only once. Of the sample, about 0.8% is held by the ten largest clones. What was sequenced was naive CD8+ T cells from blood, with Jurkat cell RNA spiked in. The cell subset or site label of this sample denotes: FACS-sorted CD8+CD4-CCR7+CD45RA+ naive T cells. All receptors derive from a human donor in good health. Some libraries in this study had Jurkat cell RNA spiked in.

This clonotype has just a few counts. This chain joins TRBV27 and TRBJ2-5; D possibly matches TRBD1 or TRBD2 (5 bases each). CDR1 is MNHEY and CDR2 is SMNVEV in the germline V gene (reference sequence). CDR3 size: 14 residues. Trimming stripped 3 bases from V and 4 bases from J, with 12 bases between. DNA of the CDR3: TGTGCCAGCAGTTTTATTGGGACCGGAGAGACCCAGTACTTC. Its protein is CASSFIGTGETQYF.

Notes on this clonotype: Its ends do not fully match the called genes, so a read error is possible. V gene TRBV6-5 combines with J gene TRBJ1-6; 8 bases align to TRBD1. Germline values: CDR1 MNHEY, CDR2 SVGAGI. The CDR3 length is 15 residues. CDR3 loop: CASSSGGGVSSPIHF. In DNA, the CDR3 is TGTGCCAGCAGTTCAGGGGGCGGAGTGAGTTCACCCATCCACTTT.

This clonotype was recorded a few times. The chain carries TRBV12-3 or TRBV12-4 and TRBJ2-5; 8 bases match TRBD1. V shed 5 bases, J shed 6 bases, and the junction held 8 bases outside the gene matches. CDR3 length: 14 amino acids. CDR3 DNA sequence: TGTGCCAGCAGTCTCGGACAGGGTCGACAGACCCAGTACTTC. This translates into CASSLGQGRQTQYF.

The gene calls are TRBV7-9 and TRBJ1-2; D gene uncertain. CDR1 and CDR2 from the germline V gene are SEHNR and FQNEAQ (reference sequence). V was shortened by 2 bases and J by 2 bases, with 6 bases between the two germline ends. This CDR3 has 13 amino acids. The CDR3 here is CASSLWANYGYTF. The CDR3 coding sequence is TGTGCCAGCAGCTTATGGGCCAACTATGGCTACACCTTC.

This clonotype was recorded at least ten times. The CDR3 is CASSLDARSGNTIYF. The DNA of the CDR3 is TGCGCCAGCAGCTTGGACGCCCGCTCTGGAAACACCATATATTTT. The chain carries TRBV5-1 and TRBJ1-3, with D hard to call. Germline V CDR1 and CDR2: SGHRS, YFSETQ. This CDR3 spans 15 amino acids. V lost 0 bases to trimming and J lost 0 bases, with 7 bases between them.

The rearrangement uses TRBV19 and TRBJ1-1; the D gene is possibly TRBD1 (5 bases). Trimming pared 0 bases from V and 4 bases from J, leaving 12 bases between. Germline CDR1 and CDR2: LNHDA and SQIVND (reference sequence). CDR3 length equals 15 residues. The CDR3 loop is CASSIDGGVSTEAFF. The CDR3 nucleotides read TGTGCCAGTAGTATAGACGGGGGGGTGAGCACTGAAGCTTTCTTT.

This clonotype came up a few times. The chain has TRBV20-1 and TRBJ1-1; TRBD1 is a possible D gene (6 bases). Germline V gives CDR1 DFQATT, CDR2 SNEGSKA (reference sequence). With 1 base removed from V and 2 bases from J, the gap between germline ends came to 17 bases. CDR3 size: 16 residues. CDR3 DNA: TGCAGTGCTAGAGCCTACACACAGGGCTCCAACACTGAAGCTTTCTTT. Its translation is CSARAYTQGSNTEAFF.

A note on this clonotype: The missing conserved phenylalanine or tryptophan at the end of this CDR3 makes a read error likely. The chain joins TRBV6-2 or TRBV6-3 to TRBJ2-3, with D possibly being TRBD2 (6 bases). The CDR3 sequence is 15 residues long. Germline V CDR1 and CDR2: MNHEY, SVGEGT. The CDR3 bases are TGTGTCAGCAGTTACGGGGGACCTCCGGAAGATACGCAGTATCTT. Its translation: CVSSYGGPPEDTQYL.

This clonotype was detected many times. This CDR3 reads CSVESSLEQFF. DNA of the CDR3: TGCAGCGTTGAGAGTTCGTTGGAGCAGTTCTTC. V usage is TRBV29-1 and J usage is TRBJ2-1; D is uncertain. Germline CDR1 reads SQVTM; CDR2 reads ANQGSEA. This CDR3 is 11 amino acids long. The V gene lost 3 bases and the J gene lost 10 bases, with 10 bases spanning the gap.

This clonotype was detected many times. The chain recombines TRBV5-1 with TRBJ1-2; unclear D gene. Per germline, CDR1 SGHRS and CDR2 YFSETQ. Trimming removed 0 bases from V and 3 bases from J, with 6 bases in between. The CDR3 spans 13 residues. The CDR3 bases are TGCGCCAGCAGCTTGGAATCCTACTATGGCTACACCTTC. Translating it yields CASSLESYYGYTF.